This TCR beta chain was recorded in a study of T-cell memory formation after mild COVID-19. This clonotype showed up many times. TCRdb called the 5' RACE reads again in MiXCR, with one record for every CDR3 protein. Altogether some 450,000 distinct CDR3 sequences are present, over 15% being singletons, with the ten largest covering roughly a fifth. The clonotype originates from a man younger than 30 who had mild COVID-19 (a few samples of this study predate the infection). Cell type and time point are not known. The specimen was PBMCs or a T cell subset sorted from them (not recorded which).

DNA for the CDR3: TGTGCCAGCAGCCCCCCGGGGACCGGGGAGCTGTTTTTT. Its translation is CASSPPGTGELFF. V usage is TRBV7-9 and J usage is TRBJ2-2; D may be TRBD2 (5 bases). In germline, CDR1 is SEHNR, CDR2 FQNEAQ (reference sequence). CDR3 length equals 13 residues. With 5 bases removed from V and 5 bases from J, the gap between germline ends came to 9 bases.